This T cell receptor (beta chain) stems from a study of T-cell reconstitution after alpha-beta-depleted transplantation in children (TCRdb year 2016). For the study in its entirety: Using TCR repertoire profiling, the study followed T-cell immune reconstitution in a quantitative way in children after TCRalphabeta/CD19-depleted allogeneic hematopoietic cell transplantation.

The library was prepared using PCR. Sequencing used an Illumina HiSeq 2500. TCR libraries were prepared with molecular barcoding, using unique molecular identifiers to normalize TCRbeta repertoire quantification. The public sequencing data were trimmed at Q25 with fastp and processed into clonotypes with MiXCR by TCRdb, which kept only in-frame beta chains. Duplicate CDR3 protein sequences are folded into a single record with the most common DNA and genes. The sample table lists hundreds of thousands of distinct CDR3 sequences, approximately 20% of them with a count of one. The ten largest clones take up roughly 3.3% of the sample. In the case of this clonotype: The antigen it binds to is not known. Base qualities are not recorded, but no much larger clone differs from it by a single base.

The sample here was PBMCs from the stem cell graft donor, taken from the stem cell graft. The TCR sequence derives from a human donor who donated a stem cell graft to a child with acute lymphoblastic leukemia.

The CDR3 is CASTHGPGDTQYF. The nucleotides are TGTGCCAGCACCCATGGCCCCGGAGATACGCAGTATTTT. The chain couples TRBV7-2 to TRBJ2-3, with the D gene call left open. There are 13 amino acids in the CDR3, from cysteine to phenylalanine inclusive. This entry keeps only the CDR3 DNA: 39 bases, framed from base 1. The germline V gene specifies SGHTA as CDR1 and FQGNSA as CDR2. V is cut by 7 bases and J by 5 bases, and the space between the germline ends is 13 bases.